Shown below are 5 T cell receptor beta chains from a single sample sequenced in a study of blood T cell repertoires in COVID-19. Using immunoSEQ multiplex PCR, the repertoire was profiled, and TCRdb retains in-frame clones only, with some absent. The sample carries about 250,000 clones, around 88% recorded once. The sample taken for sequencing was peripheral blood. The origin of the receptors is an elderly woman with COVID-19, enrolled during active disease.

The chain recombines TRBV27 with TRBJ1-1; D is uncertain. Looked up from germline, CDR1 is MNHEY and CDR2 is SMNVEV (reference sequence). The CDR3 consists of 16 residues. Trimming shortened V by 5 bases and J by 0 bases, and 16 bases separated the two germline ends. The CDR3 DNA is TGTGCCAGCAGTCTAGCCGGAGGGAGGGTGAACACTGAAGCTTTCTTT. This gives the protein CASSLAGGRVNTEAFF.

CDR3: CSVETAFATNEKLFF. CDR3 nucleotide sequence: TGCAGCGTCGAGACAGCCTTTGCAACTAATGAAAAACTGTTTTTT. The chain recombines TRBV29-1 with TRBJ1-4; D is perhaps TRBD1 (5 bases). From germline, CDR1 is SQVTM and CDR2 ANQGSEA. The V gene lost 6 bases and the J gene lost 0 bases, with 14 bases spanning the gap. The CDR3 covers 15 residues. Combining the CDR3 with reference TRBV29-1 and TRBJ1-4 gives the whole variable domain SAVISQKPSRDICQRGTSLTIQCQVDSQVTMMFWYRQQPGQSLTLIATANQGSEATYESGFVIDKFPISRPNLTFSTLTVSNMSPEDSSIYLCSVETAFATNEKLFFGSGTQLSVL.

The chain joins TRBV6-5 to TRBJ1-2; no definite D call. The V gene lost 2 bases and the J gene lost 4 bases, with 11 bases spanning the gap. In germline, CDR1 is MNHEY, CDR2 SVGAGI. The CDR3 covers 14 residues. The DNA for the CDR3 is TGTGCCAGCAGTTACGGCGGGCAGCCCTATGGCTACACCTTC. This gives the protein CASSYGGQPYGYTF.

The chain has TRBV9 and TRBJ2-1; 9 positions match TRBD1. V shed 0 bases and J 5 bases; nucleotides not matched to a gene: 6. The length of the CDR3 is 16 residues. Germline values: CDR1 SGDLS, CDR2 YYNGEE. The DNA for the CDR3 is TGTGCCAGCAGCGTAGCTATGACAGGGGGTAACAATGAGCAGTTCTTC. It codes for CASSVAMTGGNNEQFF.

The chain employs TRBV28 and TRBJ2-5, with TRBD2 matching over 8 bases. The CDR3 spans 14 residues. Germline CDR1 is MDHEN and CDR2 is SYDVKM. The ends lost 6 bases at V and 2 bases at J; junction bases unmatched: 5. This CDR3 is CASSIAGIQETQYF. The CDR3 DNA sequence: TGTGCCAGCAGCATAGCGGGGATTCAAGAGACCCAGTACTTC.